This record covers a single TCR beta chain. J lost 1 base, V lost 0 bases, and 2 bases had no gene match. The CDR3 loop spans 15 amino acids. Germline values: CDR1 SGDLS, CDR2 YYNGEE. In the authors' methods: The authors estimated nucleated cell counts from reference gene primer amplification. Measured with immunoSEQ multiplex PCR; TCRdb has only the in-frame clones, and not every one. That table gives V, J and clone size, and the DNA gave D and trimming. The sample holds over 350,000 clones, 80% to 90% seen once. The data derive from a study of blood T cell repertoires in COVID-19. Individuals aged roughly 18 to 95 years were recruited from roughly 22 US areas.

The source material was PBMCs or T cells enriched from blood (not recorded which). The receptor's source is a woman in her 50s who had recovered from COVID-19. The chain links TRBV9 to TRBJ2-3; 7 nucleotides match TRBD2. The CDR3 DNA reads as TGTGCCAGCAGCGTAGAGGGAGGGGGCACAGATACGCAGTATTTT. Translating it yields CASSVEGGGTDTQYF.